The present TCR beta chain was sequenced within a study of CD8 T cells in Susac syndrome. RNA totalling about 0.45 to 1 ug underwent reverse transcription with random hexamers. Each CDR3 protein is one row after TCRdb ran MiXCR on the immunoSEQ multiplex PCR reads. The sample holds some 77,000 distinct CDR3 sequences, about 93% seen once. The specimen was CD4+ T cells from PBMCs. This receptor was obtained from a human donor with Susac syndrome.

Here the CDR3 reads CSVEEAGRNTGELFF. The CDR3 DNA reads as TGCAGCGTTGAAGAAGCGGGGAGGAACACCGGGGAGCTGTTTTTT. This chain links TRBV29-1 with TRBJ2-2; 7 nucleotides agree with TRBD2. CDR1 is SQVTM and CDR2 is ANQGSEA in the germline V gene. The trim removed 0 bases at V and 1 base at J, leaving 2 bases unmatched. CDR3 length equals 15 residues.